These 30 T cell receptor beta chains were sequenced from one sample in a study of cytomegalovirus exposure and HLA in healthy donors. The PCR had 60 Vbeta and 13 Jbeta primers. Some clones are missing from TCRdb's copy, which holds only in-frame ones; the method was immunoSEQ multiplex PCR. The data hold approximately 100,000 clones, with about four fifths observed a single time. Sequencing was performed on PBMCs. The receptors originated from a man aged 18 to 29 in good health and CMV-seropositive.

This rearrangement joins TRBV19 to TRBJ2-5, with 14 bases lining up with TRBD2. CDR3 length: 16 amino acids. The trim removed 6 bases at V and 2 bases at J, leaving 5 bases unmatched. Germline CDR1 LNHDA, CDR2 SQIVND (reference sequence). This CDR3 is CASSGGLAGGQETQYF. CDR3 bases: TGTGCCAGTAGCGGCGGACTAGCGGGGGGACAAGAGACCCAGTACTTC.

This clone was observed a single time. The genes are TRBV6-4 and TRBJ1-2, with 10 bases lining up with TRBD1. CDR3 length: 15 amino acids. The trim removed 6 bases at V and 0 bases at J, leaving 4 bases unmatched. Germline V CDR1 and CDR2: MRHNA, SNTAGT. The CDR3 loop is CASREGQGTNYGYTF. CDR3 coding DNA: TGTGCCAGCAGAGAGGGACAGGGGACTAACTATGGCTACACCTTC.

This chain connects TRBV4-1 to TRBJ2-3; no definite D call. Trimming removed 1 base from V and 6 bases from J, with 20 bases in between. In germline, CDR1 is MGHRA, CDR2 YSYEKL. The CDR3 is 17 amino acids. The chain's CDR3 is CASSQVDLGLTYDTQYF. The CDR3 bases are TGCGCCAGCAGCCAAGTCGACCTCGGATTGACTTACGATACGCAGTATTTT.

This chain links TRBV11-2 with TRBJ2-6; 8 bases map to TRBD1. After removal of 3 bases from V and 0 bases from J, the junction contained 10 bases not matched to a gene. The CDR3 has 19 amino acids. CDR1 SGHAT and CDR2 FQNNGV come from the germline V gene. The CDR3 sequence is CASSFTTGTGSSGANVLTF. CDR3 coding DNA: TGTGCCAGCAGCTTTACAACCGGGACAGGAAGCTCTGGGGCCAACGTCCTGACTTTC.

The table lists this clone with a count of one. V and J are TRBV7-2 and TRBJ2-3; tentatively, D is TRBD2 (5 bases). Germline-derived CDR1 and CDR2 are SGHTA and FQGNSA. This CDR3 contains 15 residues. V was trimmed by 1 base and J by 4 bases, leaving 12 bases between them. The CDR3 DNA reads TGTGCCAGCAGCTTAGAGTTTAGCGAGGCAGATACGCAGTATTTT. Protein: CASSLEFSEADTQYF. Drawing the rest from reference TRBV7-2 and TRBJ2-3, the complete variable domain is GAGVSQSPSNKVTEKGKDVELRCDPISGHTALYWYRQSLGQGLEFLIYFQGNSAPDKSGLPSDRFSAERTGGSVSTLTIQRTQQEDSAVYLCASSLEFSEADTQYFGPGTRLTVL.

This chain uses TRBV5-6 with TRBJ1-4, with 11 bases matching TRBD1. Germline V gene sequence: CDR1 SGHDT, CDR2 YYEEEE. V lost 5 bases, J lost 5 bases, and 5 bases stayed unmatched. This CDR3 is built from 15 residues. The CDR3 sequence is CASRAGQGANEKLFF. In DNA, the CDR3 is TGTGCCAGCAGGGCCGGACAGGGGGCGAATGAAAAACTGTTTTTT.

CDR3 sequence (DNA): TGTGCCAGCGGATCTAGCGGGGTGTTTGAGACCCAGTACTTC. Protein product: CASGSSGVFETQYF. The V and J genes are TRBV6-1 and TRBJ2-5; 9 bases map to TRBD2. V lost 8 bases and J lost 5; bases outside the gene matches: 9. The germline gives CDR1 MNHNS, CDR2 SASEGT. The CDR3 is 14 residues long.

J is TRBJ2-2 and V is TRBV7-9, with 7 bases identical to TRBD2. The CDR3 is 15 amino acids. Looked up from germline, CDR1 is SEHNR and CDR2 is FQNEAQ (reference sequence). V trimming: 3 bases; J trimming: 4 bases; junction bases outside the gene matches: 5. The CDR3 nucleotides are TGTGCCAGCAGCTTGGAGCGGGGAGCCACCGGGGAGCTGTTTTTT. It specifies CASSLERGATGELFF.

The chain employs TRBV15 and TRBJ1-5, with 7 bases fitting TRBD1. Germline V lookup: CDR1 LNHNV, CDR2 YYDKDF (reference sequence). The CDR3 consists of 17 residues. V was clipped by 0 bases and J by 2 bases; unmatched bases: 7. As DNA, the CDR3 is TGTGCCACCAGCAGAGATCTGACAGGGCTGGGCAATCAGCCCCAGCATTTT. Its translation is CATSRDLTGLGNQPQHF.

This chain links TRBV5-1 with TRBJ2-5; D might be TRBD1 (5 bases). The CDR3 extends over 17 amino acids. V was trimmed by 0 bases and J by 5 bases, leaving 20 bases between them. Germline V gene data show CDR1 as SGHRS and CDR2 as YFSETQ. CDR3 sequence reads: CASSLGASRGHGETQYF. In nucleotides, the CDR3 is TGCGCCAGCAGCTTGGGAGCTAGTAGGGGCCATGGGGAGACCCAGTACTTC.

This chain joins TRBV18 and TRBJ2-3, with a possible D match to TRBD2 (5 bases). Germline loops: CDR1 KGHSH, CDR2 LQKENI. The CDR3 is 16 residues long. Trimming left V 4 bases short and J 3 bases short, with 17 bases between. This CDR3 reads CASSLTHSGKTDTQYF. The CDR3 DNA reads TGTGCCAGCTCACTCACACACTCCGGGAAAACAGATACGCAGTATTTT.

The chain uses TRBV30 and TRBJ1-4; D might be TRBD1 (6 bases). The CDR3 is 12 amino acids. Trimming stripped 4 bases from V and 10 bases from J, with 13 bases between. Looked up from germline, CDR1 is GTSNPN and CDR2 is SVGIG (reference sequence). CDR3 nucleotide sequence: TGTGCCTGGAATCTGGGAGGGGGAAAACTGTTTTTT. Its protein is CAWNLGGGKLFF.

The V and J genes are TRBV6-1 and TRBJ2-7, with D maybe TRBD2 (5 bases). The CDR3 runs to 14 residues. Germline assignment: CDR1 MNHNS and CDR2 SASEGT. The V gene lost 5 bases and the J gene lost 4 bases, with 15 bases spanning the gap. CDR3 bases: TGTGCCAGCAGTTCGAATAGTCCGGGATACGAGCAGTACTTC. Translated: CASSSNSPGYEQYF.

The CDR3 reads CAWSSGRGVSYNEQFF. In nucleotides, the CDR3 is TGTGCCTGGAGTTCAGGGAGGGGGGTCTCCTACAATGAGCAGTTCTTC. The chain recombines TRBV30 with TRBJ2-1; perhaps TRBD2 as D (7 bases). With 2 bases removed from V and 0 bases from J, the gap between germline ends came to 14 bases. CDR3 size: 16 residues. Per the germline V gene, CDR1 is GTSNPN and CDR2 is SVGIG (reference sequence). The complete variable domain, with remaining parts taken from reference TRBV30 and TRBJ2-1, reads SQTIHQWPATLVQPVGSPLSLECTVEGTSNPNLYWYRQAAGRGLQLLFYSVGIGQISSEVPQNLSASRPQDRQFILSSKKLLLSDSGFYLCAWSSGRGVSYNEQFFGPGTRLTVL.

The sample holds one count of this clone. The chain couples TRBV30 to TRBJ2-7, with D perhaps matching TRBD2 (7 bases). CDR1 GTSNPN and CDR2 SVGIG come from the germline V gene (reference sequence). V gave up 7 bases and J gave up 2 bases, with 15 bases separating them. The CDR3 runs to 13 residues. CDR3 protein: CALGGGYTYEQYF. The CDR3 DNA follows: TGTGCCTTGGGGGGGGGCTATACCTACGAGCAGTACTTC.

This chain links TRBV6-1 with TRBJ2-1, with D uncertain. Germline values: CDR1 MNHNS, CDR2 SASEGT. This CDR3 comprises 16 residues. The V end lost 1 base, the J end lost 3 bases, and 13 bases lay between the germline ends. CDR3 bases: TGTGCCAGCAGTGAAGGTCCCGGGTTGGACTACAATGAGCAGTTCTTC. It yields the protein CASSEGPGLDYNEQFF.

In its sample, this clone was seen a few times. V gene TRBV27 combines with J gene TRBJ2-2, with D hard to call. This CDR3 has 13 amino acids. CDR1 is MNHEY and CDR2 is SMNVEV in the germline V gene (reference sequence). The V gene lost 10 bases and the J gene lost 1 base, with 10 bases spanning the gap. CDR3 sequence: CATSFVNTGELFF. DNA of the CDR3: TGTGCCACCTCCTTCGTGAACACCGGGGAGCTGTTTTTT.

This chain connects TRBV7-2 to TRBJ2-7; 9 bases fit TRBD2. V trimming: 1 base; J trimming: 3 bases; junction bases outside the gene matches: 4. Germline V gene sequence: CDR1 SGHTA, CDR2 FQGNSA. The CDR3 is 15 amino acids. This CDR3 reads CASSLVASGDYEQYF. In nucleotides, the CDR3 is TGTGCCAGCAGCTTAGTGGCTAGCGGGGACTACGAGCAGTACTTC.

Only one count was recorded for this clone. CDR3 residues: CASSWSSGDSSYEQYF. The CDR3 DNA follows: TGTGCCAGCAGTTGGTCTAGCGGGGACAGCTCCTACGAGCAGTACTTC. The chain has TRBV27 and TRBJ2-7; TRBD2 aligns across 9 bases. V trimming: 4 bases; J trimming: 0 bases; junction bases outside the gene matches: 7. The CDR3 is 16 amino acids. From germline, CDR1 is MNHEY and CDR2 SMNVEV (reference sequence).

The V gene is TRBV9, the J gene TRBJ2-1; D perhaps matches TRBD2 (7 bases). The V gene lost 4 bases and the J gene lost 9 bases, with 14 bases spanning the gap. Germline-derived CDR1 and CDR2 are SGDLS and YYNGEE. The length of the CDR3 is 13 residues. The CDR3 DNA sequence: TGTGCCAGCAGCTTGTCGAGGGGGGGTGAGCAGTTCTTC. It is translated as CASSLSRGGEQFF. The full variable domain, with the rest looked up from reference TRBV9 and TRBJ2-1, is DSGVTQTPKHLITATGQRVTLRCSPRSGDLSVYWYQQSLDQGLQFLIQYYNGEERAKGNILERFSAQQFPDLHSELNLSSLELGDSALYFCASSLSRGGEQFFGPGTRLTVL.

This clone has only a few counts. The rearrangement joins TRBV2 to TRBJ1-2, with a possible D match to TRBD1 (5 bases). The V gene lost 1 base and the J gene lost 9 bases, with 12 bases spanning the gap. The CDR3 extends over 13 amino acids. Germline loops: CDR1 SNHLY, CDR2 FYNNEI. In nucleotides, the CDR3 is TGTGCCAGCAGTGAAGGGGTCGGGGGGAGCTACACCTTC. Its translation is CASSEGVGGSYTF.

This clone was seen a handful of times. CDR3 coding DNA: TGTGCCAGCGTAGGGGTTTTAAACACCGGGGAGCTGTTTTTT. This encodes CASVGVLNTGELFF. The V and J genes are TRBV5-5 and TRBJ2-2; the D gene is possibly TRBD1 (5 bases). Germline V gene lookup returns CDR1 SGHKS and CDR2 YYEKEE (reference sequence). V dropped 7 bases and J dropped 2 bases, with 12 bases sitting between them. The CDR3 has 14 amino acids.

The genes are TRBV7-9 and TRBJ1-2; a possible D gene is TRBD1 (6 bases). Trimming left V 5 bases short and J 8 bases short, with 18 bases between. Looked up from germline, CDR1 is SEHNR and CDR2 is FQNEAQ (reference sequence). This CDR3 has 14 amino acids. CDR3 nucleotides: TGTGCCAGCAGCCGTGGCCAGGGGATGGACGGCTACACCTTC. Protein: CASSRGQGMDGYTF.

J is TRBJ2-1 and V is TRBV7-9; 7 bases agree with TRBD2. The CDR3 loop spans 15 amino acids. V shed 2 bases and J 4 bases; nucleotides not matched to a gene: 5. CDR1 is SEHNR and CDR2 is FQNEAQ in the germline V gene (reference sequence). The CDR3 DNA is TGTGCCAGCAGCTTAACGGCTAGCGGTTACAATGAGCAGTTCTTC. Translation gives CASSLTASGYNEQFF.

This clone was counted once. This chain links TRBV5-1 with TRBJ1-3; no definite D call. V lost 7 bases and J lost 4, with 15 bases in between. The length of the CDR3 is 14 residues. Germline V lookup: CDR1 SGHRS, CDR2 YFSETQ. The CDR3 loop is CASALGVAGNTIYF. In nucleotides, the CDR3 is TGCGCCAGCGCCCTCGGGGTGGCAGGAAACACCATATATTTT.

Here the CDR3 reads CASSLGEVRVEAFF. In nucleotides, the CDR3 is TGTGCCAGCAGCTTGGGCGAGGTCCGCGTAGAAGCTTTCTTT. The V gene is TRBV5-4, the J gene TRBJ1-1; D not resolved. The CDR3 loop spans 14 amino acids. V lost 0 bases to trimming and J lost 8 bases, with 14 bases between them. Per the germline V gene, CDR1 is SGHNT and CDR2 is YYREEE (reference sequence).

CDR3 loop: CASSFGRRPGSYEQYF. DNA of the CDR3: TGTGCCAGCAGTTTCGGCCGGCGGCCAGGGTCCTACGAGCAGTACTTC. J is TRBJ2-7 and V is TRBV27; perhaps TRBD1 as D (5 bases). This CDR3 has 16 amino acids. V was cut by 3 bases and J by 1 base, with 16 bases left in between. CDR1 and CDR2 (germline): MNHEY, SMNVEV (reference sequence).

V gene TRBV7-6 combines with J gene TRBJ2-3, with 14 positions matching TRBD2. This CDR3 region has 20 residues. Germline lookup yields CDR1 SGHVS and CDR2 FNYEAQ. With V trimmed by 2 bases and J by 6 bases, 16 bases remained unmatched. CDR3 loop: CASSLLVVKGLAGDGDTQYF. CDR3 coding DNA: TGTGCCAGCAGCTTACTGGTCGTAAAGGGACTAGCGGGGGATGGGGATACGCAGTATTTT.

The chain has TRBV7-8 and TRBJ2-1, with 7 bases that match TRBD2. Germline V gene data show CDR1 as SGHVS and CDR2 as FQNEAQ. V lost 2 bases to trimming and J lost 15 bases; unmatched junction nucleotides: 16. This CDR3 contains 15 residues. CDR3 region: CASSLLRSGGGLRFF. The DNA for the CDR3 is TGTGCCAGCAGCTTACTTCGGTCTGGCGGGGGTCTGAGGTTCTTC.

The chain links TRBV27 to TRBJ1-2; tentatively, D is TRBD1 (6 bases). Germline V gene lookup returns CDR1 MNHEY and CDR2 SMNVEV (reference sequence). V was pared by 3 bases and J by 8 bases, with 22 bases between. CDR3 length: 16 residues. The CDR3 loop reads CASSFSTGPPLQGYTF. The CDR3 region has the DNA TGTGCCAGCAGTTTTTCTACAGGGCCCCCTCTTCAAGGCTACACCTTC.